This T cell receptor (beta chain) appears in the sequencing data of a study of T cell repertoires in cytomegalovirus infection. Overall study: Indicated by public TCR beta signatures were CMV infection and matching HLA type.

This clonotype has a count of ten or more. Its matching antigen is unknown. TCRdb processed the reads anew with MiXCR; each CDR3 protein has one entry. The sample includes 200,000 to 300,000 distinct CDR3 sequences, roughly an eighth of them seen just once. Findings of the study overall: Identification of carriers of CMV plus the relevant HLA was performed using cumulative public TCR beta family frequency. CMV-specific HLA-C-restricted TCR beta clonotypes dominated the ex vivo response.

The CDR3 sequence is 16 residues long. CDR1 and CDR2 (germline): SGHVS, FQNEAQ. Trimming left V 3 bases short and J 3 bases short, with 15 bases between. The material sequenced was PBMCs. The V and J genes are TRBV7-8 and TRBJ1-3; D call uncertain. The TCR originated in a human donor in good health (CMV status not recorded). Some clones in this sample may be carry-over from other donors' samples. This chain's CDR3 is CASSLRGGFGGNTIYF. The CDR3 region has the DNA TGTGCCAGCAGCTTGCGCGGAGGGTTCGGTGGAAACACCATATATTTT.